One and the same sample provided the 9 T cell receptor beta chains below, sequenced in a study of blood T cell repertoires in COVID-19. Produced via immunoSEQ multiplex PCR; TCRdb's table is partial and in-frame only. The sample contains more than 85,000 clones, roughly 84% of which appear only once. The sequenced sample consisted of peripheral blood. The receptors come from a human donor in a cohort sampled during active COVID-19.

The chain uses TRBV7-6 and TRBJ1-3; 7 bases match TRBD1. Per the germline V gene, CDR1 is SGHVS and CDR2 is FNYEAQ. V dropped 5 bases and J dropped 0; count of bases not matched to a gene: 13. The CDR3 loop spans 18 amino acids. The CDR3 region has the DNA TGTGCCAGCAGCCGAGGGACAGTTACTACAAGCTCTGGAAACACCATATATTTT. It encodes CASSRGTVTTSSGNTIYF.

The chain links TRBV20-1 to TRBJ1-1, with unresolved D. The V gene's germline CDR1 is DFQATT and CDR2 SNEGSKA (reference sequence). There are 13 residues in the CDR3. Trimming pared 3 bases from V and 4 bases from J, leaving 12 bases between. In nucleotides, the CDR3 is TGCAGTGCTAGTATCACGCGGGGCACTGAAGCTTTCTTT. It specifies CSASITRGTEAFF.

The V and J genes are TRBV4-3 and TRBJ2-1, with TRBD2 matching 7 bases. This CDR3 region has 16 residues. With 0 bases clipped from V and 5 bases from J, the junction kept 7 bases outside the gene matches. Germline CDR1 LGHNA, CDR2 YSLEER. The DNA for the CDR3 is TGCGCCAGCAGCCAAGATCCCGGGGGGTGGGACAATGAGCAGTTCTTC. Encoded protein: CASSQDPGGWDNEQFF.

The chain combines TRBV7-2 with TRBJ2-1, with D unclear. Trimming pared 2 bases from V and 7 bases from J, leaving 9 bases between. Per the germline V gene, CDR1 is SGHTA and CDR2 is FQGNSA. This CDR3 is 13 amino acids long. CDR3 sequence (DNA): TGTGCCAGCAGCTTACTTCGGGTGAATGAGCAGTTCTTC. Translation: CASSLLRVNEQFF.

The rearrangement joins TRBV29-1 to TRBJ2-2; D not resolved. The germline V gene encodes CDR1 SQVTM and CDR2 ANQGSEA. The CDR3 spans 14 residues. Trimming cost V 1 base and J 7 bases, with 13 bases left between them. CDR3 sequence reads: CSVEGIRGHGELFF. The CDR3 DNA follows: TGCAGCGTTGAAGGCATACGCGGTCACGGGGAGCTGTTTTTT.

The rearrangement joins TRBV30 to TRBJ1-2; tentative D call: TRBD1 (6 bases). V lost 3 bases and J lost 6, with 11 bases in between. The CDR3 has 12 residues. Germline CDR1 reads GTSNPN; CDR2 reads SVGIG (reference sequence). Written as DNA, the CDR3 is TGTGCCTGGAGCCCAGGGGTAGATGGCTACACCTTC. Translated, it gives CAWSPGVDGYTF. The whole variable domain, remainder taken from reference TRBV30 and TRBJ1-2, is SQTIHQWPATLVQPVGSPLSLECTVEGTSNPNLYWYRQAAGRGLQLLFYSVGIGQISSEVPQNLSASRPQDRQFILSSKKLLLSDSGFYLCAWSPGVDGYTFGSGTRLTVV.

The chain joins TRBV5-6 to TRBJ1-5; 9 nucleotides align to TRBD1. This CDR3 spans 15 amino acids. V was clipped by 4 bases and J by 2 bases; unmatched bases: 4. Germline loops: CDR1 SGHDT, CDR2 YYEEEE. The chain's CDR3 is CASSRWTGGNQPQHF. The CDR3 DNA reads TGTGCCAGCAGCCGCTGGACAGGGGGCAATCAGCCCCAGCATTTT. The full variable domain, rest sourced from reference TRBV5-6 and TRBJ1-5, is DAGVTQSPTHLIKTRGQQVTLRCSPKSGHDTVSWYQQALGQGPQFIFQYYEEEERQRGNFPDRFSGHQFPNYSSELNVNALLLGDSALYLCASSRWTGGNQPQHFGDGTRLSIL.

This clone was observed a handful of times. This rearrangement joins TRBV3-1 (or the pseudogene TRBV3-2) to TRBJ1-5; 9 nucleotides line up with TRBD1. Germline V gene data show CDR1 as LGHDT and CDR2 as YNNKEL (reference sequence). With 1 base clipped from V and 4 bases from J, the junction kept 2 bases outside the gene matches. The CDR3 has 15 amino acids. The CDR3 region is CASSQAGQGNQPQHF. As DNA, the CDR3 is TGTGCCAGCAGCCAAGCGGGACAGGGAAATCAGCCCCAGCATTTT.

The V call is TRBV5-6, the J call TRBJ1-6, with 9 bases that match TRBD1. The V and J ends lost 3 bases and 10 bases, in that order; junction bases with no gene match: 8. Per the germline V gene, CDR1 is SGHDT and CDR2 is YYEEEE. The length of the CDR3 is 15 residues. CDR3 nucleotides: TGTGCCAGCAGCTCCGGACAGGGGCGTGGATCACCCCTCCACTTT. As protein: CASSSGQGRGSPLHF.